The TCR beta chain described here comes from a study of Ad26.COV2.S vaccination and SARS-CoV-2 variants (dated by TCRdb to the early 2020s). With respect to the entire study: Vaccine-arm donors came from COV1001, a multicentre, randomized, double-blind, placebo-controlled phase I-IIa trial of Ad26.COV2.S in healthy adults. The TCR-sequenced set comprised around 30 samples: some 19 Ad26.COV2.S vaccine recipients, 5 placebo recipients and 8 SARS-CoV-2 convalescent individuals. Ad26.COV2.S was administered intramuscularly at 5 x 10^10 or 1 x 10^11 viral particles, either as a single shot or as two shots given 56 days apart. TCRbeta repertoire sequencing served as the tool for gauging how specific and how broad the SARS-CoV-2-reactive T cell receptors were following Ad26.COV2.S vaccination. Investigators remained blinded to trial group allocation during experiments and outcome assessment. Trial participants were randomized into five groups of five, in which low-dose or high-dose Ad26.COV2.S was given once or twice, or placebo was given on both occasions.

The immunoSEQ Assay was the method used to sequence TCRbeta CDR3 regions. After extraction, genomic DNA underwent amplification by bias-controlled multiplex PCR, followed by high-throughput sequencing. The authors' analysis ran thus. To quantify the absolute abundance of every unique TCRbeta CDR3 region, sequences were collapsed and filtered. Usable DNA was measured by amplifying reference genes present in all nucleated cells, and TCRbeta template counts were normalized to that usable DNA to estimate T cell fraction. Repertoire TCRs were annotated as SARS-CoV-2-specific when V gene, CDR3 amino acid sequence and J gene were exactly matched to a known reactive TCR set. The reference SARS-CoV-2 TCR set was obtained from MIRA and was filtered for enrichment in COVID-19-positive ImmuneCODE repertoires, whereby public or cross-reactive TCRs were removed. Drawing on the MIRA antigens, annotated TCRs were analysed further at the level of specific ORF or position within ORF. Depth was the summed frequency of annotated unique rearrangements, while breadth was defined as annotated unique rearrangements over total unique productive rearrangements. TCR breadth was compared between groups using two-sided Wilcoxon rank-sum tests. TCRdb mirrors the immuneACCESS table, restricted to in-frame sequences. Some clones are absent from its copies; in checked studies, under half trace to an unresolved V gene, and the reason for the others is unknown. V and J calls and clone size are given by that table; D and trimming were obtained from the DNA. This sample gives 410,000 or so clones in total; 80% to 95% of them show up just once. The top ten clones comprise 12% of the sample.

Overall results and qualifications from the work: Comparing responses between vaccine doses or regimens was not something the study was powered to do. The authors noted that total T cell responses may have been underestimated by the TCR breadth and depth analyses. Spike-specific TCR breadth was higher in Ad26.COV2.S recipients than in placebo recipients (P = 0.0014). After vaccination, substantial breadth of spike-specific CD8+ and CD4+ T cell responses was reported. Vaccine and placebo recipients had similar non-spike TCR breadth, a finding consistent with the vaccine containing only spike.

Via the germline V gene, CDR1 is MNHEY and CDR2 SVGAGI. V is pruned by 5 bases and J by 3 bases, leaving 1 base of the junction without a gene match. The CDR3 goes from the cysteine to the phenylalanine over 13 residues. Of the read, only the CDR3 DNA is kept; its 39 bases are in frame from base 1. Notes on this clone: Its antigen specificity is not known. Nothing much larger sits one base from this clone, and base qualities are not available.

The treatment or condition label, as the study defines it: some 20 received Ad26.COV2.S at low or high dose, single or two shots; about 5 received placebo; per-sample allocation not given. For vaccine and placebo recipients, repertoires were sequenced using samples collected on day 63 after the first injection. Between 29 July and 7 August 2020, Cohort 1b enrolled about two dozen adults aged 18-55 years at one site in Boston, USA. Ad26.COV2.S consisted of a replication-incompetent adenovirus type 26 vector by which a prefusion-stabilized SARS-CoV-2 spike protein from the original Wuhan strain was expressed.

Sequencing was performed on peripheral blood, taken in a trial of Ad26.COV2.S vaccine versus placebo. This clonotype originated in a person between 18 and 65 years old who received the Ad26.COV2.S COVID-19 vaccine or a placebo. The chain is assembled from TRBV6-5 and TRBJ1-2; 9 of the junction bases match TRBD1. The base sequence is TGTGCCAGCAGTCGACAGGGGGACTATGGCTACACCTTC. Its protein reads: CASSRQGDYGYTF.